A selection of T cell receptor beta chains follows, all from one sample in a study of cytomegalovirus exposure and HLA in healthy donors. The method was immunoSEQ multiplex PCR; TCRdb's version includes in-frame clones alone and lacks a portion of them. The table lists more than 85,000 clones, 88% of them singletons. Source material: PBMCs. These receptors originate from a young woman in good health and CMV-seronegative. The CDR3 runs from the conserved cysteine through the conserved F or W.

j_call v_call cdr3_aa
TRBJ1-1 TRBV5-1 CASSNQVETEAFF
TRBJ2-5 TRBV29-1 CSVQGLGETQYF
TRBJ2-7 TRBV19 CASSLHGAGGPSYEQYF
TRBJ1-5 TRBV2 CASSDSRWTGGQPQHF
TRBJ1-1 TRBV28 CASSLAGGRSTEAFF
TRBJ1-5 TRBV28 CASSPEGWGRPNQPQHF
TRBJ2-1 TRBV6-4 CASSVTSGDNEQFF
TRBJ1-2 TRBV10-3 CAISTRQVNYGYTF
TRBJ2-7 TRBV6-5 CASVRDIPYEQYF
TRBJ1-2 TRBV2 CASPPPEGGLTGRDPYGYTF
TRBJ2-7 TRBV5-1 CASSPGWDRAFYEQYF